The 24 T cell receptor beta chains reported below all come from one sample, sequenced in a study of cytomegalovirus exposure and HLA in healthy donors. The PCR was carried out with 60 Vbeta primers and 13 Jbeta primers. The data were produced by immunoSEQ multiplex PCR, yet TCRdb's version contains in-frame clones alone and is incomplete. Among about 120,000 clones, around 66% were seen once, and the ten largest hold approximately 8.5%. What was sequenced was PBMCs. These receptors all come from a woman aged 40 to 49 in good health and CMV-seropositive.

Here the CDR3 DNA reads TGTGCCAGCAGTGTCACGAGGGACACCGGGGAGCTGTTTTTT. Amino acid sequence: CASSVTRDTGELFF. The chain uses TRBV6-4 and TRBJ2-2; tentative D call: TRBD2 (5 bases). The CDR3 has 14 amino acids. The germline CDR1 and CDR2 sequences are MRHNA and SNTAGT. V lost 4 bases to trimming and J lost 3 bases, with 9 bases between them.

The gene calls are TRBV18 and TRBJ1-1; TRBD1 agrees at 11 bases. The germline V gene encodes CDR1 KGHSH and CDR2 LQKENI. The CDR3 totals 17 residues. With V trimmed by 2 bases and J by 5 bases, 10 bases remained unmatched. The CDR3 reads CASSPSLSGQGATEAFF. The CDR3, as DNA: TGTGCCAGCTCACCATCGCTATCAGGACAGGGGGCGACTGAAGCTTTCTTT.

The chain links TRBV4-2 to TRBJ2-5, with D possibly matching TRBD2 (5 bases). This CDR3 comprises 13 residues. V was cut by 0 bases and J by 7 bases, with 9 bases left in between. Looked up from germline, CDR1 is LGHNA and CDR2 is YNFKEQ. CDR3 DNA: TGTGCCAGCAGCCAAGAGTTCAGCGGGACCCAGTACTTC. It yields the protein CASSQEFSGTQYF.

The chain carries TRBV5-1 and TRBJ1-2, with D perhaps matching TRBD1 (5 bases). Germline-derived CDR1 and CDR2 are SGHRS and YFSETQ. V lost 7 bases to trimming and J lost 4 bases, with 11 bases between them. The CDR3 covers 12 residues. The CDR3 DNA reads TGCGCCAGCGGATTCACAGGCTATGGCTACACCTTC. Amino acids: CASGFTGYGYTF.

This clone has just one count. V is TRBV5-1 and J is TRBJ2-5, with D tentatively TRBD2 (5 bases). Germline CDR1 reads SGHRS; CDR2 reads YFSETQ. Trimming stripped 0 bases from V and 4 bases from J, with 7 bases between. The CDR3 loop spans 13 amino acids. CDR3 DNA sequence: TGCGCCAGCAGCTTGGTAGGGAGAGAGACCCAGTACTTC. Translation gives CASSLVGRETQYF.

The chain is built from TRBV9 and TRBJ2-1, with 8 bases fitting TRBD2. Germline CDR1 and CDR2: SGDLS and YYNGEE. The CDR3 is 16 amino acids. Germline trimming cut 1 base from V and 7 bases from J; bases unmatched to any gene: 10. The CDR3 sequence is CASSVLSAGEWNEQFF. In DNA form, the CDR3 reads TGTGCCAGCAGCGTACTTTCAGCGGGAGAGTGGAATGAGCAGTTCTTC.

The rearrangement links TRBV10-3 to TRBJ1-6; D gene unclear. The V end lost 0 bases, the J end lost 10 bases, and 10 bases lay between the germline ends. The CDR3 totals 14 residues. Germline V lookup: CDR1 ENHRY, CDR2 SYGVKD. In nucleotides, the CDR3 is TGTGCCATCAGTGAGTCCACAGCCAGATCACCCCTCCACTTT. It codes for CAISESTARSPLHF.

This clone occurred a few times. The genes are TRBV28 and TRBJ2-2; 9 bases are shared with TRBD2. V gave up 6 bases and J gave up 1 base; unmatched junction bases: 3. The CDR3 has 15 amino acids. Germline CDR1 and CDR2: MDHEN and SYDVKM. The CDR3 DNA sequence: TGTGCCAGCAGCTATAGCGGGGGGAACACCGGGGAGCTGTTTTTT. Encoded protein: CASSYSGGNTGELFF.

Note on this clone: This same CDR3 is encoded by further DNA sequences in the sample. J is TRBJ1-1 and V is TRBV28; TRBD1 might be the D (5 bases). The CDR3 extends over 14 amino acids. Germline V lookup: CDR1 MDHEN, CDR2 SYDVKM. Between the trimmed V and J ends, which lost 5 bases and 4 bases, there was a span of 14 bases. The CDR3 DNA reads TGTGCCAGCAGTCCCCCGGGGGGGACCACTGAAGCTTTCTTT. Translated, it gives CASSPPGGTTEAFF.

The chain joins TRBV5-6 to TRBJ1-1; weak D call: TRBD1 (5 bases). The V gene lost 3 bases and the J gene lost 3 bases, with 12 bases spanning the gap. Germline loops: CDR1 SGHDT, CDR2 YYEEEE. The CDR3 contains 14 residues. The CDR3 loop reads CASSYGRGDTEAFF. CDR3 in DNA: TGTGCCAGCAGCTATGGGCGGGGCGACACTGAAGCTTTCTTT.

This clone was seen a single time. The rearrangement links TRBV29-1 to TRBJ1-2; tentatively, D is TRBD1 (6 bases). V was cut by 2 bases and J by 5 bases, with 9 bases left in between. The CDR3 runs to 12 residues. In germline, CDR1 is SQVTM, CDR2 ANQGSEA. The CDR3 coding sequence is TGCAGCGTTGAATTACAGGGTTATGGCTACACCTTC. Its protein product is CSVELQGYGYTF. Full variable domain (remainder filled in from reference TRBV29-1 and TRBJ1-2): SAVISQKPSRDICQRGTSLTIQCQVDSQVTMMFWYRQQPGQSLTLIATANQGSEATYESGFVIDKFPISRPNLTFSTLTVSNMSPEDSSIYLCSVELQGYGYTFGSGTRLTVV.

The V and J genes are TRBV14 and TRBJ2-7; 10 positions match TRBD2. V shed 6 bases and J 1 base; nucleotides not matched to a gene: 12. The CDR3 loop spans 17 amino acids. Germline V gene sequence: CDR1 SGHDN, CDR2 FVKESK. The CDR3 protein is CASSYSGRWATSYEQYF. The CDR3 bases are TGTGCCAGCAGTTATAGCGGGAGGTGGGCCACTTCCTACGAGCAGTACTTC.

V is TRBV9 and J is TRBJ2-7; the match to TRBD1 covers 9 bases. Germline V CDR1 and CDR2: SGDLS, YYNGEE. J was trimmed by 4 bases and V by 4 bases; bases with no gene match: 3. CDR3 length equals 13 residues. As DNA, the CDR3 is TGTGCCAGCAGCCTGGGACAGGGATACGAGCAGTACTTC. Amino acids: CASSLGQGYEQYF.

This clone has more than one count but fewer than ten. V usage is TRBV6-1 and J usage is TRBJ1-1; D not certain. The CDR3 contains 13 residues. Trimming pared 5 bases from V and 0 bases from J, leaving 7 bases between. The germline V gene encodes CDR1 MNHNS and CDR2 SASEGT. The DNA of the CDR3 is TGTGCCAGCAGTATCTCAGTGAACACTGAAGCTTTCTTT. Translating it yields CASSISVNTEAFF.

The chain uses TRBV19 and TRBJ2-3, with D possibly being TRBD2 (5 bases). Germline V gene data show CDR1 as LNHDA and CDR2 as SQIVND (reference sequence). With 4 bases removed from V and 2 bases from J, the gap between germline ends came to 10 bases. The CDR3 runs 14 residues. The CDR3: CASSKTSLTDTQYF. In DNA, the CDR3 is TGTGCCAGTAGTAAAACTAGTCTCACAGATACGCAGTATTTT.

The V gene is TRBV7-9, the J gene TRBJ1-1; D is undetermined. CDR1 SEHNR and CDR2 FQNEAQ come from the germline V gene (reference sequence). The ends were cut back, 1 base at V and 3 bases at J, with 18 bases in the middle. The CDR3 runs 17 residues. As DNA, the CDR3 is TGTGCCAGCAGCTTAGATCAGGCAGCCGGAGGCGACACTGAAGCTTTCTTT. This gives the protein CASSLDQAAGGDTEAFF. Complete variable domain (other parts from reference TRBV7-9 and TRBJ1-1): DTGVSQNPRHKITKRGQNVTFRCDPISEHNRLYWYRQTLGQGPEFLTYFQNEAQLEKSRLLSDRFSAERPKGSFSTLEIQRTEQGDSAMYLCASSLDQAAGGDTEAFFGQGTRLTVV.

V and J are TRBV2 and TRBJ2-6, with TRBD2 matching over 11 bases. Unmatched junction bases numbered 7, after V lost 6 bases and J lost 0 bases. Germline V CDR1 and CDR2: SNHLY, FYNNEI. This CDR3 is 18 amino acids long. The CDR3 spells CASSGISGGASGANVLTF. The CDR3 DNA follows: TGTGCCAGCAGCGGAATTAGCGGGGGGGCCTCTGGGGCCAACGTCCTGACTTTC.

The chain combines TRBV28 with TRBJ2-5; 16 bases align to TRBD2. This CDR3 region has 17 residues. Germline V gene sequence: CDR1 MDHEN, CDR2 SYDVKM. The J segment lost 5 bases and the V segment lost 8 bases, leaving 11 bases of the junction unmatched. CDR3 amino acids: CASQGWGLAGGQETQYF. The CDR3 bases are TGTGCCAGCCAGGGGTGGGGACTAGCGGGAGGGCAGGAGACCCAGTACTTC.

The rearrangement joins TRBV7-9 to TRBJ2-3; no definite D call. Trimming removed 0 bases at V and 2 bases at J, with 6 bases between. This CDR3 region has 14 residues. Germline V gives CDR1 SEHNR, CDR2 FQNEAQ (reference sequence). The CDR3 loop reads CASSLALDTDTQYF. The CDR3 DNA reads as TGTGCCAGCAGCTTAGCCTTAGACACAGATACGCAGTATTTT.

The V and J genes are TRBV27 and TRBJ2-3, with a possible D match to TRBD1 (6 bases). Germline lookup yields CDR1 MNHEY and CDR2 SMNVEV (reference sequence). Trimming removed 5 bases at V and 0 bases at J, with 12 bases between. The CDR3 extends over 15 amino acids. The CDR3 region is CASSPRQDSTDTQYF. The CDR3 DNA reads as TGTGCCAGCAGTCCCCGACAGGACAGCACAGATACGCAGTATTTT.

This clone occurred a few times. V gene TRBV5-1 combines with J gene TRBJ1-5; 7 nucleotides match TRBD1. Germline trimming cut 1 base from V and 7 bases from J; bases unmatched to any gene: 5. The CDR3 length is 14 residues. Germline-derived CDR1 and CDR2 are SGHRS and YFSETQ. The CDR3: CASSLRQGGQPQHF. In nucleotides, the CDR3 is TGCGCCAGCAGCTTGAGACAGGGCGGCCAGCCCCAGCATTTT. The complete variable domain, with remaining parts taken from reference TRBV5-1 and TRBJ1-5, reads KAGVTQTPRYLIKTRGQQVTLSCSPISGHRSVSWYQQTPGQGLQFLFEYFSETQRNKGNFPGRFSGRQFSNSRSEMNVSTLELGDSALYLCASSLRQGGQPQHFGDGTRLSIL.

The sample holds one count of this clone. This chain links TRBV7-8 with TRBJ1-2; D is unclear. In germline, CDR1 is SGHVS, CDR2 FQNEAQ. Deletions cut 10 bases from V and 3 bases from J, with 9 bases between. The CDR3 loop spans 11 amino acids. The CDR3 nucleotides are TGTGCCATTAAAGAGGACTATGGCTACACCTTC. Translated, it gives CAIKEDYGYTF.

The CDR3 DNA reads as TGTGCCAGCAGTTGGACTAGCGGGATCTCCTACGAGCAGTACTTC. Protein product: CASSWTSGISYEQYF. The rearrangement links TRBV11-1 to TRBJ2-7; 12 bases map to TRBD2. The germline CDR1 and CDR2 sequences are SGHAT and FQDESV (reference sequence). V lost 6 bases to trimming and J lost 0 bases; unmatched junction nucleotides: 3. The CDR3 extends over 15 amino acids.

The V and J genes are TRBV6-5 and TRBJ1-1; tentatively, D is TRBD1 (5 bases). Germline CDR1 MNHEY, CDR2 SVGAGI. This CDR3 has 14 amino acids. Trimming removed 4 bases at V and 5 bases at J, with 14 bases between. The CDR3 is CASSLGREGTEAFF. The DNA for the CDR3 is TGTGCCAGCAGTTTAGGCAGGGAGGGAACTGAAGCTTTCTTT.